Shown below are 18 T cell receptor beta chains from a single sample sequenced in a study of human thymus T cells (TCRdb year 2020). Thymus tissue was collected as surgical resects that were removed during corrective cardiac surgery. The method was the immunoSEQ multiplex PCR assay. Imported from immuneACCESS, the table was reduced by TCRdb to in-frame sequences with V and J called. These copies leave out some clones; in studies compared against another copy, an unresolved V gene accounts for under half, and the cause of the remainder is not known. For this sample the table gives some 120,000 clones, of which 90% to 95% were detected only once. Approximately 0.022% of the sample goes to the ten largest clones. The specimen was thymus tissue. These receptors came from a boy in the first two years of life with a congenital heart defect but otherwise immunologically healthy.

The chain uses TRBV7-2 and TRBJ2-1; the D gene is possibly TRBD2 (5 bases). CDR1 is SGHTA, CDR2 FQGNSA, per germline. CDR3 size: 19 residues. V lost 4 bases and J 0 bases, leaving 22 bases between the germline ends. CDR3 residues: CASSSLGSLAVSSYNEQFF. The CDR3 DNA reads as TGTGCCAGCAGCTCACTAGGTAGTCTAGCCGTTAGCTCCTACAATGAGCAGTTCTTC.

The J gene is TRBJ1-1, the V gene TRBV19, with 8 bases identical to TRBD1. J was trimmed by 6 bases and V by 6 bases; bases with no gene match: 15. Germline V CDR1 and CDR2: LNHDA, SQIVND (reference sequence). The CDR3 is 16 residues long. In nucleotides, the CDR3 is TGTGCCAGTAGCCCGGGGGCTTATGACAGGGGCGCTGAAGCTTTCTTT. Its translation is CASSPGAYDRGAEAFF. Supplemented by reference TRBV19 and TRBJ1-1, the full variable domain reads DGGITQSPKYLFRKEGQNVTLSCEQNLNHDAMYWYRQDPGQGLRLIYYSQIVNDFQKGDIAEGYSVSREKKESFPLTVTSAQKNPTAFYLCASSPGAYDRGAEAFFGQGTRLTVV.

The V call is TRBV5-1, the J call TRBJ2-7; TRBD2 agrees at 7 bases. This CDR3 is 14 amino acids long. V gave up 4 bases and J gave up 2 bases; unmatched junction bases: 6. Germline CDR1 reads SGHRS; CDR2 reads YFSETQ. The CDR3 is CASSPRGGTYEQYF. CDR3 nucleotides: TGCGCCAGCAGCCCCCGCGGGGGTACCTACGAGCAGTACTTC.

The V call is TRBV4-2, the J call TRBJ2-6, with D hard to call. The germline gives CDR1 LGHNA, CDR2 YNFKEQ. V was trimmed by 0 bases and J by 0 bases, leaving 3 bases between them. The length of the CDR3 is 15 residues. The CDR3: CASSQDYSGANVLTF. CDR3 nucleotides: TGTGCCAGCAGCCAAGACTACTCTGGGGCCAACGTCCTGACTTTC.

The CDR3 DNA is TGTGCCAGCAGCTTGGGCCAGGGAGGTAGGAACACTGAAGCTTTCTTT. As protein: CASSLGQGGRNTEAFF. The J gene is TRBJ1-1, the V gene TRBV5-6, with D tentatively TRBD1 (5 bases). This CDR3 has 16 amino acids. CDR1 and CDR2 (germline): SGHDT, YYEEEE. V shed 0 bases and J shed 1 base, with 13 bases lying between them.

The rearrangement links TRBV9 to TRBJ2-7; no definite D call. Germline V gene data show CDR1 as SGDLS and CDR2 as YYNGEE. Trimming removed 4 bases from V and 1 base from J, with 12 bases in between. The CDR3 consists of 14 residues. CDR3 sequence: CASSPRSPSYEQYF. CDR3 nucleotides: TGTGCCAGCAGCCCGAGGTCCCCTTCCTACGAGCAGTACTTC.

J is TRBJ1-1 and V is TRBV28, with D perhaps matching TRBD1 (5 bases). V was trimmed by 7 bases and J by 4 bases, leaving 22 bases between them. CDR1 MDHEN and CDR2 SYDVKM come from the germline V gene. The CDR3 is 16 residues long. This chain's CDR3 is CASTSGSGGRGTEAFF. CDR3 nucleotides: TGTGCCAGCACCTCCGGCTCCGGGGGAAGGGGCACTGAAGCTTTCTTT. Filled out from reference TRBV28 and TRBJ1-1, the complete variable domain reads DVKVTQSSRYLVKRTGEKVFLECVQDMDHENMFWYRQDPGLGLRLIYFSYDVKMKEKGDIPEGYSVSREKKERFSLILESASTNQTSMYLCASTSGSGGRGTEAFFGQGTRLTVV.

DNA of the CDR3: TGTGCCAGCAGTTTATATCGGGACAAAGACCACGAGCAGTACTTC. Protein: CASSLYRDKDHEQYF. The chain joins TRBV27 to TRBJ2-7; D is possibly TRBD1 (6 bases). V lost 1 base, J lost 5 bases, and 15 bases lay in between. Germline lookup yields CDR1 MNHEY and CDR2 SMNVEV (reference sequence). This CDR3 has 15 amino acids.

In DNA, the CDR3 is TGTGCCAGCAGTGACAGTTCTGTGAACACTGAAGCTTTCTTT. It is translated as CASSDSSVNTEAFF. The gene calls are TRBV2 and TRBJ1-1; the D is unclear. V lost 3 bases to trimming and J lost 0 bases, with 8 bases between them. Germline CDR1 SNHLY, CDR2 FYNNEI. The length of the CDR3 is 14 residues. Using reference TRBV2 and TRBJ1-1 for the parts outside the CDR3, the full variable domain is EPEVTQTPSHQVTQMGQEVILRCVPISNHLYFYWYRQILGQKVEFLVSFYNNEISEKSEIFDDQFSVERPDGSNFTLKIRSTKLEDSAMYFCASSDSSVNTEAFFGQGTRLTVV.

DNA for the CDR3: TGTGCCATCGCCAAAGGGGACGGGGGAAACACTGAAGCTTTCTTT. Protein sequence: CAIAKGDGGNTEAFF. The chain recombines TRBV10-3 with TRBJ1-1, with a weak D call TRBD1 (5 bases). This CDR3 region has 15 residues. V lost 8 bases and J 2 bases, leaving 18 bases between the germline ends. Germline CDR1 and CDR2: ENHRY and SYGVKD.

V is TRBV15 and J is TRBJ1-4; 9 bases align to TRBD1. Germline trimming cut 1 base from V and 3 bases from J; bases unmatched to any gene: 6. The CDR3 is made up of 17 amino acids. The germline V gene encodes CDR1 LNHNV and CDR2 YYDKDF (reference sequence). In nucleotides, the CDR3 is TGTGCCACCAGCAGAGTACTGACAGGGGGATCTAATGAAAAACTGTTTTTT. It encodes CATSRVLTGGSNEKLFF. The variable domain in full, with the rest retrieved from reference TRBV15 and TRBJ1-4, is DAMVIQNPRYQVTQFGKPVTLSCSQTLNHNVMYWYQQKSSQAPKLLFHYYDKDFNNEADTPDNFQSRRPNTSFCFLDIRSPGLGDTAMYLCATSRVLTGGSNEKLFFGSGTQLSVL.

This chain uses TRBV1 with TRBJ2-7. TRBV1 is a pseudogene segment. The CDR3 is 11 residues long. CDR3 sequence: CTSSRSYEQYF. The CDR3 nucleotides are TGCACCAGCAGCCGCTCCTACGAGCAGTACTTC.

As regards this clone: The junction shows a germline mismatch at one end, possibly a read error. This chain connects TRBV19 to TRBJ1-5; 9 nucleotides line up with TRBD1. CDR3 length: 21 residues. Germline CDR1 is LNHDA and CDR2 is SQIVND (reference sequence). This CDR3 reads CASRIGPPDGTGKMRDQPQHF. CDR3 DNA sequence: TGTGCCAGTAGGATAGGTCCCCCGGACGGGACAGGGAAGATGCGGGATCAGCCCCAGCATTTT. Using reference TRBV19 and TRBJ1-5 for the parts outside the CDR3, the full variable domain is DGGITQSPKYLFRKEGQNVTLSCEQNLNHDAMYWYRQDPGQGLRLIYYSQIVNDFQKGDIAEGYSVSREKKESFPLTVTSAQKNPTAFYLCASRIGPPDGTGKMRDQPQHFGDGTRLSIL.

This chain connects TRBV18 to TRBJ1-5, with D tentatively TRBD1 (6 bases). The CDR3 is made up of 17 amino acids. Germline lookup yields CDR1 KGHSH and CDR2 LQKENI. V lost 0 bases and J lost 3, with 15 bases in between. The CDR3 bases are TGTGCCAGCTCACCACCGGCAGGGGCCATTAACAATCAGCCCCAGCATTTT. As protein: CASSPPAGAINNQPQHF.

This sequence joins TRBV4-2 and TRBJ2-5; 10 nucleotides line up with TRBD2. Germline V gene data show CDR1 as LGHNA and CDR2 as YNFKEQ. Trimming cost V 1 base and J 2 bases; bases outside gene matches: 13. The CDR3 has 19 amino acids. This CDR3 reads CASSQAEGSGGVNQETQYF. CDR3 nucleotides: TGTGCCAGCAGCCAAGCCGAGGGGAGCGGGGGGGTGAATCAAGAGACCCAGTACTTC.

The chain couples TRBV28 to TRBJ2-7; TRBD1 agrees at 9 bases. Germline-derived CDR1 and CDR2 are MDHEN and SYDVKM. The CDR3 runs to 14 residues. The V and J ends lost 5 bases and 4 bases, in that order; junction bases with no gene match: 6. The CDR3 loop is CASSLGQGRYEQYF. CDR3 DNA: TGTGCCAGCAGTCTCGGACAGGGGAGGTACGAGCAGTACTTC.

The chain recombines TRBV5-5 with TRBJ1-6; D is uncertain. Trimming removed 1 base at V and 9 bases at J, with 14 bases between. CDR1 is SGHKS, CDR2 YYEKEE, per germline (reference sequence). CDR3 length equals 15 residues. The CDR3 nucleotides read TGTGCCAGCAGCTTGCCAGGCTCGGGTAGTTCACCCCTCCACTTT. Its translation is CASSLPGSGSSPLHF.

V and J are TRBV5-1 and TRBJ1-3; the D gene is possibly TRBD1 (6 bases). The CDR3 is 13 amino acids. The V and J ends lost 4 bases and 4 bases respectively, with 9 bases between them. Germline V gives CDR1 SGHRS, CDR2 YFSETQ. CDR3 amino acids: CASSDGQGNTIYF. The CDR3 DNA sequence: TGCGCCAGCAGCGATGGACAGGGAAACACCATATATTTT.